This T cell receptor beta chain appears in the sequencing data of a study of blood T cell repertoires in COVID-19. This clone has a single count. Losses at the gene ends were 6 bases for V and 8 bases for J; bases not matched to a gene: 0. CDR3 length: 11 amino acids. Germline V gene sequence: CDR1 MNHNY, CDR2 SVGAGI (reference sequence). As originally analysed: Estimation of nucleated cell counts was performed using reference gene primer amplification. Clones were read by immunoSEQ multiplex PCR, and TCRdb kept only the in-frame ones, dropping some. That table supplies the V and J calls and clone size; D and trimming were determined from the DNA. This table has about 52,000 clones, over 75% appearing once.

The genes are TRBV6-6 and TRBJ1-4; 7 bases match TRBD1. The receptor's source is a man at least 80 years old with COVID-19, enrolled during active disease. Sequenced: peripheral blood. The CDR3 DNA is TGTGCCAGCAGGGACAGGGAAAAACTGTTTTTT. This translates into CASRDREKLFF.